Listed below are T cell receptor beta chains from one sample, sequenced in a study of blood T cell repertoires in COVID-19. The repertoire was sequenced with immunoSEQ multiplex PCR; TCRdb's copy has only in-frame clones and lacks some. The data contain about 430,000 clones, approximately 90% of them singletons. The sample comprised peripheral blood. These receptor sequences come from a man between 18 and 35 years old with COVID-19, enrolled during active disease. Both conserved end residues are part of each CDR3. The D gene is left open where the match is weak. Clone size is given for some rows only: seen once, a few or many times, or a class if the clone is expanded.

>.|.|19|TRBV19|TRBJ2-3
CASSLPGLLTLKAQDTQYF
TGTGCCAGTAGTCTTCCGGGACTCCTGACCCTCAAAGCACAGGATACGCAGTATTTT
>.|.|16|TRBV25-1|TRBJ1-6
CASSESGGAPNSPLHF
TGTGCCAGCAGTGAATCGGGAGGGGCCCCTAATTCACCCCTCCACTTT
>.|.|12|TRBV12-3/TRBV12-4|TRBJ2-1
CASRREYNEQFF
TGTGCCAGCAGACGGGAGTACAATGAGCAGTTCTTC
>.|.|12|TRBV5-1|TRBJ1-4
CASRNGGEKLFF
TGCGCCAGCAGGAACGGAGGTGAAAAACTGTTTTTT
>TRBD2|once|16|TRBV11-3|TRBJ2-7
CASSLGGTSGIDEQYF
TGTGCCAGCAGCTTAGGAGGGACTAGCGGGATCGACGAGCAGTACTTC
>.|.|14|TRBV9|TRBJ2-3
CASSPSGSTDTQYF
TGTGCCAGCAGCCCGAGCGGGAGCACAGATACGCAGTATTTT
>.|.|15|TRBV5-1|TRBJ2-1
CASSLAELVINEQFF
TGCGCCAGCAGCTTGGCCGAACTAGTTATCAATGAGCAGTTCTTC
>TRBD2|many|14|TRBV7-9|TRBJ2-5
CASRQRGGQETQYF
TGTGCCAGCCGTCAGCGGGGGGGCCAAGAGACCCAGTACTTC
>TRBD1|.|14|TRBV3-1/TRBV3-2|TRBJ2-7
CASSQDLGGAGQYF
TGTGCCAGCAGCCAAGATCTAGGGGGCGCCGGGCAGTACTTC
>TRBD1|.|15|TRBV12-5|TRBJ2-1
CASGLGNRGYNEQFF
TGTGCTAGTGGTTTGGGAAACAGGGGTTACAATGAGCAGTTCTTC